This is a list of T cell receptor beta chains from one sample in a study of radiation and T cells in renal cell carcinoma. Data came from immunoSEQ multiplex PCR; TCRdb stores just in-frame clones and leaves some out. Of roughly 20,000 clones in the sample, 55% to 80% were seen once. The material sequenced was tumor tissue, taken from a patient whose treatment included radiotherapy and nephrectomy. Source of these receptors: a woman aged 70-85 years with renal cell carcinoma. The CDR3 runs from the conserved cysteine through the conserved F or W. The D gene is left open where the match is weak. The size of a clone is reported for some rows only, either as once, few or many, or as a class for expanded clones.

cdr3_aa,cdr3_nt,j_call,v_call,d_call,clone_size
CASSLTGGYTEAFF,TGTGCCAGCAGCCTGACAGGGGGTTACACTGAAGCTTTCTTT,TRBJ1-1,TRBV14,TRBD1,NA
CAWSKVGQGYNEQFF,TGTGCCTGGAGTAAAGTCGGACAGGGTTACAATGAGCAGTTCTTC,TRBJ2-1,TRBV30,TRBD1,NA
CASRGLLQGTSNQPQHF,TGTGCAAGTCGCGGCTTATTGCAGGGGACTAGCAATCAGCCCCAGCATTTT,TRBJ1-5,TRBV12-2,NA,NA
CASSPGLPPEAFF,TGTGCCAGCAGTCCCGGGCTGCCCCCTGAAGCTTTCTTT,TRBJ1-1,TRBV6-5,NA,NA
CASSPLSLQGTEAFF,TGTGCCAGCAGCCCGCTAAGTCTGCAGGGGACTGAAGCTTTCTTT,TRBJ1-1,TRBV5-6,NA,NA
CASSLAGGYGYTF,TGTGCCAGCAGCTTGGCAGGGGGCTATGGCTACACCTTC,TRBJ1-2,TRBV5-4,TRBD1,NA
CASSLVLGEEAFF,TGCGCCAGCAGCTTAGTGTTAGGGGAGGAAGCTTTCTTT,TRBJ1-1,TRBV5-1,NA,NA
CASSLVAGSTGELFF,TGTGCCAGCAGCTTAGTAGCGGGAAGCACCGGGGAGCTGTTTTTT,TRBJ2-2,TRBV11-2,TRBD2,NA
CASSQTRTGEAFF,TGCGCCAGCAGCCAAACCCGGACAGGGGAAGCTTTCTTT,TRBJ1-1,TRBV4-3,TRBD1,few
CASSLRLAGAGNIQYF,TGTGCCAGCAGCCTTAGGCTAGCGGGGGCCGGGAACATTCAGTACTTC,TRBJ2-4,TRBV11-3,TRBD2,NA
CASSVGPSDSPLHF,TGTGCCAGTAGTGTCGGCCCCTCGGATTCACCCCTCCACTTT,TRBJ1-6,TRBV19,NA,medium-sized
CASSPSETGANFQETQYF,TGTGCCAGCAGCCCTTCCGAAACAGGGGCCAACTTCCAAGAGACCCAGTACTTC,TRBJ2-5,TRBV13,TRBD1,once